The sequence of this T cell receptor beta chain was determined in a study of cytomegalovirus exposure and HLA in healthy donors. Study outcomes and limitations: Earlier analysis found most TCR beta V segments productive about 90% or about 30% of the time.

In the PCR, 60 Vbeta and 13 Jbeta primers were used. TCRdb's table, derived via immunoSEQ multiplex PCR, lists solely in-frame clones and lacks some. The sample comprises approximately 110,000 clones, around 77% of which are singletons, and 3.5% to 4% rests with the top ten. With regard to this clone: Its matching antigen is unknown.

The sample consisted of PBMCs. The TCR comes from a human donor in good health.

DNA for the CDR3: TGCGCCAGCAGCTTTCGACAGCCATCCTACGAGCAGTACTTC. Amino acids: CASSFRQPSYEQYF. The chain has TRBV5-1 and TRBJ2-7; a possible D gene is TRBD1 (5 bases). Between the trimmed V and J ends, which lost 2 bases and 1 base, there was a span of 10 bases. This CDR3 region has 14 residues. Germline V CDR1 and CDR2: SGHRS, YFSETQ.